The present T cell receptor beta chain was sequenced within a study of immune evolution from preneoplasia to lung adenocarcinoma. Overall study findings and caveats: Top clone share appeared to fall from AAH through AIS, MIA, adenocarcinoma. Clonality was highest in normal lung, lower in later-stage lesions apparently.

Resections took place in Japan or China from about 2014 to 2018. H&E slides confirmed each diagnosis, reviewed by two pathologists independently. The method was immunoSEQ multiplex PCR; TCRdb's version includes in-frame clones alone and lacks a portion of them. The table includes 1,500 to 2,000 clones, around 85% detected once. Trimming removed 2 bases at V and 7 bases at J, with 11 bases between. Germline CDR1 is MNHEY and CDR2 is SVGAGI. The CDR3 consists of 14 residues. Only one count was recorded for this clone. Antigen specificity is unknown. Source material: FFPE adjacent normal lung tissue. The J gene is TRBJ1-4, the V gene TRBV6-5; no firm D call. The clonotype originates from a person in their 70s with lung adenocarcinoma. The CDR3 nucleotides read TGTGCCAGCAGTTACAGGGTGGGCAGTGAAAAACTGTTTTTT. Amino acids: CASSYRVGSEKLFF.